Sequencing of this T cell receptor beta chain was carried out in a study of T cells after yellow fever vaccination. The V gene's germline CDR1 is SGHRS and CDR2 YFSETQ. This CDR3 comprises 14 residues. V was clipped by 3 bases and J by 1 base, with 10 bases between them. Template switching with 5'RACE generated the TCR cDNA and added a universal primer site and UMIs. TCRdb ran MiXCR on the 5' RACE reads and lists one entry per CDR3 protein. The sample yields about 300,000 distinct CDR3 sequences, 8.5% to 10% seen once. This receptor was obtained from a man aged 18 to 29 who received the YFV17D yellow fever vaccine. Sequenced here: CD4+ T cells sorted from PBMCs, sampled 5 days after the yellow fever booster vaccination. V is TRBV5-1 and J is TRBJ1-2; D gene unclear. For the CDR3, the DNA is TGCGCCAGCAGCTCCCTCGGGGATAACTATGGCTACACCTTC. Protein sequence: CASSSLGDNYGYTF.